This is a list of T cell receptor beta chains from one sample in a study of identical twins. TCRdb passed the 5' RACE reads through MiXCR, listing each CDR3 protein once. The profile shows approximately 700,000 distinct CDR3 sequences, around 6% of them singletons. Sample: naive T cells sorted from blood. Every receptor here comes from a man younger than 30 in good health. The CDR3 runs from the conserved cysteine through the conserved F or W. D genes are given only for firm matches. Only part of the rows carry a size: once, few, many, or a class if the clone is expanded.

size,J,D,V,DNA,CDR3
few,TRBJ2-5,-,TRBV11-2,TGTGCCAGCAGGATACGCCCGGGCGGTGGGACCCAGTACTTC,CASRIRPGGGTQYF
many,TRBJ1-2,-,TRBV20-1,TGCAGTGCGGAGGACAGTAACTATGGCTACACCTTC,CSAEDSNYGYTF
many,TRBJ1-1,-,TRBV15,TGTGCCACCAGCACAGTAGAGGAGGAAGCTTTCTTT,CATSTVEEEAFF
-,TRBJ2-7,-,TRBV7-3,TGTGCCAGCAGCAAAGGGGTTGGCGGGGCCTACGAGCAGTACTTC,CASSKGVGGAYEQYF
many,TRBJ2-1,-,TRBV29-1,TGCAGCGTTGAAGGTGTACTAGTCGATGAGCAGTTCTTC,CSVEGVLVDEQFF
many,TRBJ2-1,TRBD2,TRBV25-1,TGTGCCAGCAGCAGACTAGCGGGATACAATGAGCAGTTCTTC,CASSRLAGYNEQFF
few,TRBJ2-7,TRBD2,TRBV7-9,TGTGCCAGCAGCTCCACGACTAGCGGAGGCTACGAGCAGTACTTC,CASSSTTSGGYEQYF
few,TRBJ1-5,TRBD1,TRBV7-2,TGTGCCAGCAGCTTAGACAGGGGGGGACAGCCCCAGCATTTT,CASSLDRGGQPQHF
many,TRBJ2-1,TRBD2,TRBV20-1,TGCAGTGCTCAACTACCGGGACTAGATCTCTATGAGCAGTTCTTC,CSAQLPGLDLYEQFF
-,TRBJ2-6,TRBD1,TRBV6-2/TRBV6-3,TGTGCCAGCAGTTACTCGAGGCTGGACAGGGGTTTCTTAGGACGTTCCGGGGCCAACGTCCTGACTTTC,CASSYSRLDRGFLGRSGANVLTF
few,TRBJ2-2,TRBD2,TRBV7-9,TGTGCCAGCACCCCGTCCGGGACTAGCGTTAACACCGGGGAGCTGTTTTTT,CASTPSGTSVNTGELFF
many,TRBJ1-1,-,TRBV20-1,TGCAGTGCGAGAACAGGGCGGAACACTGAAGCTTTCTTT,CSARTGRNTEAFF
many,TRBJ2-5,TRBD2,TRBV15,TGTGCCACCAGCAGAGGACTAGCGGGAGTTTCAGTAGAGACCCAGTACTTC,CATSRGLAGVSVETQYF
few,TRBJ1-1,TRBD1,TRBV20-1,TGCAGTGCTAGGGGGCAGGGGGCTGAAGCTTTCTTT,CSARGQGAEAFF
-,TRBJ2-1,-,TRBV7-9,TGTGCCAGCAGCGCATCTCCAGGGGATGAGCAGTTCTTC,CASSASPGDEQFF
many,TRBJ1-5,TRBD1,TRBV5-5,TGTGCCAGCAGCGGGACAGGGGCGCAGCCCCAGCATTTT,CASSGTGAQPQHF
-,TRBJ2-1,TRBD2,TRBV7-8,TGTGCCAGCAGCAAACTAGCGGGAGGAAGTAATGAGCAGTTCTTC,CASSKLAGGSNEQFF
few,TRBJ2-2,-,TRBV5-6,TGTGCCAGCAGCTTGCCCGGGCGTGGTAACAGCGGGGAGCTGTTTTTT,CASSLPGRGNSGELFF
many,TRBJ2-7,TRBD1,TRBV20-1,TGCAGTGCTAGCTCTCTCAGGACAGGGAACTACGAGCAGTACTTC,CSASSLRTGNYEQYF
few,TRBJ2-2,-,TRBV3-1,TGTGCCAGCAGCCATTTTAGCGGATCGGGCACCGGGGAGCTGTTTTTT,CASSHFSGSGTGELFF
many,TRBJ2-7,-,TRBV28,TGTGCCAGCAGTGTCAGGATTGGGCTAGCACCCTACGAGCAGTACTTC,CASSVRIGLAPYEQYF
few,TRBJ2-1,-,TRBV29-1,TGCAGCGTTGAGGGTCAGGTCTACAATGAGCAGTTCTTC,CSVEGQVYNEQFF
-,TRBJ2-3,-,TRBV2,TGTGCCAGCACCAGGGGCCGCCTGGATACGCAGTATTTT,CASTRGRLDTQYF
few,TRBJ1-2,-,TRBV14,TGTGCCAGCAGCCCCCTCCGAACCCTTGGCTACACCTTC,CASSPLRTLGYTF
few,TRBJ2-5,-,TRBV14,TGTGCCAGCAGCGGGATCCGGGAGACCCAGTACTTC,CASSGIRETQYF
-,TRBJ2-1,TRBD1,TRBV5-1,TGCGCCAGCAGCTTGGAGGGGACAGGGGACAATGAGCAGTTCTTC,CASSLEGTGDNEQFF
few,TRBJ2-7,TRBD2,TRBV6-1,TGTGCCAGCAGCCACGGACTAGCGGATTTCTACGAGCAGTACTTC,CASSHGLADFYEQYF
-,TRBJ1-5,-,TRBV16,TGTGCCAGCAGCCAATCCACAGTGCAGAAGGGCAATCAGCCCCAGCATTTT,CASSQSTVQKGNQPQHF
many,TRBJ1-4,TRBD1,TRBV20-1,TGCAGTGCTAGAGAACGACAGGGAGGAAAACTGTTTTTT,CSARERQGGKLFF
many,TRBJ2-2,-,TRBV20-1,TGCAGTGCGGGAGCGTCCGGGGAGCTGTTTTTT,CSAGASGELFF
many,TRBJ2-5,-,TRBV25-1,TGTGCCAGCAGGGCCCTTTCGGAGACCCAGTACTTC,CASRALSETQYF
many,TRBJ1-1,-,TRBV29-1,TGCAGCGTCTCGAGGGTGCTGAACACTGAAGCTTTCTTT,CSVSRVLNTEAFF
many,TRBJ1-1,TRBD1,TRBV12-3/TRBV12-4,TGTGCCAGCAGGGGAGGGACAGACGCTGAAGCTTTCTTT,CASRGGTDAEAFF
many,TRBJ2-1,-,TRBV29-1,TGCAGCGTTGAAGAACAGGCCCTCCTCAACAATGAGCAGTTCTTC,CSVEEQALLNNEQFF
-,TRBJ1-5,-,TRBV24-1,TGTGCCACCAGTGATCGGGACACCTCGGGCAATCAGCCCCAGCATTTT,CATSDRDTSGNQPQHF
many,TRBJ1-5,-,TRBV28,TGTGCCAGTGGACAGTTAAATCAGCCCCAGCATTTT,CASGQLNQPQHF
few,TRBJ2-3,-,TRBV12-3/TRBV12-4,TGTGCCAGCACCCAAGGTGGGGCTGAAGATACGCAGTATTTT,CASTQGGAEDTQYF
many,TRBJ2-6,-,TRBV12-3/TRBV12-4,TGTGCCAGCAGTCCTCGCTCTGGGGCCAACGTCCTGACTTTC,CASSPRSGANVLTF
-,TRBJ1-5,-,TRBV5-1,TGCGCCAGCAGCTTGGGGGGGGGAGTGAACAATCAGCCCCAGCATTTT,CASSLGGGVNNQPQHF
few,TRBJ2-5,-,TRBV5-1,TGCGCCAGCAGCTTGGAAACTGTCCGGTACTTC,CASSLETVRYF
few,TRBJ2-7,TRBD2,TRBV4-2,TGTGCCAGCAGCCAAGATTCGGGACTAGCGGAGACCTACGAGCAGTACTTC,CASSQDSGLAETYEQYF
few,TRBJ2-3,-,TRBV12-3/TRBV12-4,TGTGCCAGCAGCCACCCAGATAGAACTTCCACAGATACGCAGTATTTT,CASSHPDRTSTDTQYF
-,TRBJ1-2,TRBD1,TRBV18,TGTGCCAGCTCACCTAATGAAGGGACAGGAGGCTATGGCTACACCTTC,CASSPNEGTGGYGYTF
few,TRBJ1-5,TRBD1,TRBV12-3/TRBV12-4,TGTGCCAGCAGAAGGGGACAGGGCAATCAGCCCCAGCATTTT,CASRRGQGNQPQHF
many,TRBJ2-5,-,TRBV12-3/TRBV12-4,TGTGCCAGCAGTTCGTACCTCGCGAGTCAGGAGACCCAGTACTTC,CASSSYLASQETQYF
many,TRBJ2-5,-,TRBV29-1,TGCAGCGTTGATCCGGGACTGGGAGAGACCCAGTACTTC,CSVDPGLGETQYF
few,TRBJ1-5,-,TRBV7-2,TGTGCCAGCAGCTTCTTGGCTAGCAATCAGCCCCAGCATTTT,CASSFLASNQPQHF
-,TRBJ2-1,TRBD2,TRBV20-1,TGCAGTGCTAAGGGCGGCGGGAGAGGATACAATGAGCAGTTCTTC,CSAKGGGRGYNEQFF